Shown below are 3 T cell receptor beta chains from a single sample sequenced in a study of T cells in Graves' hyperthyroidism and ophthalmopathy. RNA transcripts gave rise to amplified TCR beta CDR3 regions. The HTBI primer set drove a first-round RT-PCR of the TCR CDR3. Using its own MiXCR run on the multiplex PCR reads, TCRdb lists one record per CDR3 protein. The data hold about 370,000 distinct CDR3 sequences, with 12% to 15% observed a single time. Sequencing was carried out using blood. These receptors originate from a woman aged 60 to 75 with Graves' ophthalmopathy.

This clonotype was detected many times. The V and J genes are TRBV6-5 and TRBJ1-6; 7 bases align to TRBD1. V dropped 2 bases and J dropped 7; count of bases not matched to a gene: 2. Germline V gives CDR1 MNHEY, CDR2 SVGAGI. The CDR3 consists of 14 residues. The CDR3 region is CASSYGRGNSPLHF. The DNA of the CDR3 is TGTGCCAGCAGTTACGGCAGGGGGAATTCACCCCTCCACTTT.

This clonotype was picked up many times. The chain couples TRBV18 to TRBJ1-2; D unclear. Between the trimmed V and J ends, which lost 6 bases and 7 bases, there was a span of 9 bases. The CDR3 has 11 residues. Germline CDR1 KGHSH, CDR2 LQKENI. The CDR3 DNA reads TGTGCCAGCTCCTCAATCCTTGGCTACACCTTC. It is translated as CASSSILGYTF.

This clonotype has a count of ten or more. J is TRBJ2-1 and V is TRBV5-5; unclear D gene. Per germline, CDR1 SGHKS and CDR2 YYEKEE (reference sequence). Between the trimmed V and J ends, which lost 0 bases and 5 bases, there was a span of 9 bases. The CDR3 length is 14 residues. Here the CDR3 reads CASSLGGINNEQFF. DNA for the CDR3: TGTGCCAGCAGCTTGGGCGGTATAAACAATGAGCAGTTCTTC.